This TCR beta chain was observed in a study of somatic mutations in cytotoxic T cells in rheumatoid arthritis. Assay: immunoSEQ multiplex PCR; the TCRdb copy retains only in-frame clones and omits some. The table lists roughly 32,000 clones, 75% to 90% of them singletons. The CDR3 extends over 12 amino acids. V lost 0 bases, J lost 8 bases, and 5 bases lay in between. CDR1 and CDR2 (germline): MNHEY, SMNVEV (reference sequence). General study findings and limits: The largest CD8+ clone made up over 20% of CD8+ cells in about an eighth of the roughly 60 patients.

Note on this clone: Its target is unknown.

The clonotype originates from an adult with rheumatoid arthritis. Sequenced: CD8+ T cells sorted from blood. The chain couples TRBV27 to TRBJ2-1; the D gene is possibly TRBD2 (5 bases). Here the CDR3 DNA reads TGTGCCAGCAGTTTATCGAGGGATGAGCAGTTCTTC. Translating it yields CASSLSRDEQFF.